These T cell receptor beta chains were read from a single sample in a study of patients and donors after allogeneic stem cell transplantation. TCRdb re-called the RT-PCR reads with MiXCR, one entry per CDR3 protein. Among about 960,000 distinct CDR3 sequences listed, about a sixth were seen once. The material sequenced was blood, either unsorted or a sorted T cell fraction (not recorded which). The receptor set was obtained from a human donor who was either an allogeneic HSCT recipient or a stem cell or donor lymphocyte infusion donor (not recorded which). It is not recorded whose cells these are; they may come from a transplant donor. CDR3s include the opening cysteine and the closing phenylalanine or tryptophan. Fields, in order: D gene, V gene, J gene, CDR3 length, clone size, CDR3 DNA, CDR3 protein. D genes are given only for firm matches. Clone size, where shown, is once, few, many, or a class for clones that have expanded.

>TRBD1|TRBV12-3/TRBV12-4|TRBJ2-7|15|-
TGTGCCAGCAGTCTTAGGACAGGCGGATTATTCGAGCAGTACTTC
CASSLRTGGLFEQYF
>-|TRBV29-1|TRBJ1-1|12|-
TGCAGCGTCCCCGAGGGGGTCACTGAAGCTTTCTTT
CSVPEGVTEAFF
>-|TRBV21-1|TRBJ2-7|14|-
TGTGCCAGCAGCCCCATAGGGCAGCTATACGAGCAGTACTTC
CASSPIGQLYEQYF
>TRBD1|TRBV7-3|TRBJ2-2|15|-
TGTGCCAGCAGCTCTAGACAGGGGGCGGACGGGGAGCTGTTTTTT
CASSSRQGADGELFF
>TRBD2|TRBV5-1|TRBJ2-1|19|many
TGCGCCAGCAGCTTCTTGGGACTAGCGGGAGTCAGTTCCTACAATGAGCAGTTCTTC
CASSFLGLAGVSSYNEQFF
>TRBD2|TRBV12-3/TRBV12-4|TRBJ2-7|17|many
TGTGCCAGCAGTCCCGGGACTAGAAAGGTGGTGGCCTACGAGCAGTACTTC
CASSPGTRKVVAYEQYF
>-|TRBV10-3|TRBJ1-6|13|-
TGTGCCATCAGTGAGTACGACGTCGGGGGCTCCCACTTT
CAISEYDVGGSHF
>TRBD2|TRBV13|TRBJ2-1|15|-
TGTGCCAGCAGCGCACTAGCGGGAGAAGGAGATGAGCAGTTCTTC
CASSALAGEGDEQFF
>-|TRBV7-2|TRBJ2-5|14|few
TGTGCCAGCAGCTTAGAGGGTGCAGGGGTGACCCAGTACTTC
CASSLEGAGVTQYF
>TRBD2|TRBV29-1|TRBJ2-7|14|few
TGCAGCGTTTCCTTCAGACTAGCGGAATACGAGCAGTACTTC
CSVSFRLAEYEQYF
>-|TRBV4-2|TRBJ2-1|13|-
TGTGCCAGCAAGGGGGGCTCCTACAATGAGCAGTTCTTC
CASKGGSYNEQFF
>TRBD1|TRBV6-5|TRBJ1-6|19|-
TGTGCCAGCAGGTCCTCGACAGGGTTGACGAGGTCCTATAATTCACCCCTCCACTTT
CASRSSTGLTRSYNSPLHF
>-|TRBV2|TRBJ2-1|12|-
TGTGCCAGCACTCGGCAAGTGCGCGGGCAGTTCTTC
CASTRQVRGQFF
>TRBD2|TRBV20-1|TRBJ2-1|14|few
TGCAGTGCTAGTGGTAGCGGGATCTACAATGAGCAGTTCTTC
CSASGSGIYNEQFF
>TRBD2|TRBV5-6|TRBJ2-3|14|-
TGTGCCAGCAGTCAAGCGGGAGGTACAGATACGCAGTATTTT
CASSQAGGTDTQYF
>-|TRBV7-2|TRBJ2-3|15|few
TGTGCCAGCAGCTCCAGACTAGAATACACAGATACGCAGTATTTT
CASSSRLEYTDTQYF
>-|TRBV5-1|TRBJ1-2|12|few
TGCGCCAGCAGCCCTCCGGGAAGTGGCTACACCTTC
CASSPPGSGYTF
>-|TRBV2|TRBJ1-2|14|few
TGTGCCAGCATTTTGAACGGGAGAAGCAGTGGCTACACCTTC
CASILNGRSSGYTF
>-|TRBV6-1|TRBJ2-5|13|-
TGTGCCAGCAGTGAAGCTTATGTTTCGACCCAGTACTTC
CASSEAYVSTQYF
>-|TRBV5-1|TRBJ2-7|15|many
TGCGCCAGCAGCTTGCAGGGGCACGAGGGCCACGAGCAGTACTTC
CASSLQGHEGHEQYF
>-|TRBV3-1|TRBJ2-1|18|few
TGTGCCAGCAGCCCCACTGGGAAGGGGGAGACCTCCTACAATGAGCAGTTCTTC
CASSPTGKGETSYNEQFF
>-|TRBV5-6|TRBJ1-2|15|few
TGTGCCAGCAGCTCCGGGCCTTCTTCTAACTATGGCTACACCTTC
CASSSGPSSNYGYTF
>TRBD1|TRBV20-1|TRBJ1-5|16|-
TGCAGTGCTCACAGGACAGGGGGCGTGGGCAATCAGCCCCAGCATTTT
CSAHRTGGVGNQPQHF
>TRBD2|TRBV9|TRBJ2-7|15|few
TGTGCCAGCAGCCCTCCCGGGACTAGCCGCTTAGAGCAGTACTTC
CASSPPGTSRLEQYF
>TRBD2|TRBV11-2|TRBJ2-7|15|few
TGTGCCAGCAGCGAGACTAGCGGGGGACTCTACGAGCAGTACTTC
CASSETSGGLYEQYF